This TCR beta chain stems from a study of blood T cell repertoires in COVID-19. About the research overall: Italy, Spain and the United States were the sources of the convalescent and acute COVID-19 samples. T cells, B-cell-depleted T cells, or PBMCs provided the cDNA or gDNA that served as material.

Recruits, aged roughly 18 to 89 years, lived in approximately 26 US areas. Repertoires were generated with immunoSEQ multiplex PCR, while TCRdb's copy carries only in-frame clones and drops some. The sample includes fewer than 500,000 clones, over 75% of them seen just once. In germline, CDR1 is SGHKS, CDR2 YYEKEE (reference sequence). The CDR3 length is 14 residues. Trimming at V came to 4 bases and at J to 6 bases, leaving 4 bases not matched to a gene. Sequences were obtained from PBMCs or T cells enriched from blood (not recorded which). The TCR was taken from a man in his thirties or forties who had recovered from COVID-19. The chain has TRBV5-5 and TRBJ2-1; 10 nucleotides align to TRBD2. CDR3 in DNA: TGTGCCAGCAGCAAAAGGACTAGCGGCAATGAGCAGTTCTTC. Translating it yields CASSKRTSGNEQFF. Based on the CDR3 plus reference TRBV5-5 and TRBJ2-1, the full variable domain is DAGVTQSPTHLIKTRGQQVTLRCSPISGHKSVSWYQQVLGQGPQFIFQYYEKEERGRGNFPDRFSARQFPNYSSELNVNALLLGDSALYLCASSKRTSGNEQFFGPGTRLTVL.